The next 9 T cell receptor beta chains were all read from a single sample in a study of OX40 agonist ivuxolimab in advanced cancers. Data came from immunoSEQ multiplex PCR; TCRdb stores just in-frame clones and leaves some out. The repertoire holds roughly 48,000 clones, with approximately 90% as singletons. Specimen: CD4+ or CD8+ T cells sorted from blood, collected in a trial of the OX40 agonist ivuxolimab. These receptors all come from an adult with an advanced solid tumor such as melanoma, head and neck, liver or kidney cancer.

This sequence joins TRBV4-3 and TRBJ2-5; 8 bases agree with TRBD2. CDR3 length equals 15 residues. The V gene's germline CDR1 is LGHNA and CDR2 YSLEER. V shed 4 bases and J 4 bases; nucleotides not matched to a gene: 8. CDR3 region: CASSPRSGGPETQYF. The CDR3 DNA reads TGCGCCAGCAGCCCCCGGTCGGGAGGGCCAGAGACCCAGTACTTC.

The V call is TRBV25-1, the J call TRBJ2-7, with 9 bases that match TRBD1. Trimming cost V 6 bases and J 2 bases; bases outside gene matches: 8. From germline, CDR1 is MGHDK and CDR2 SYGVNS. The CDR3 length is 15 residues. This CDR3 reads CASSLGTGSAYEQYF. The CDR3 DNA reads TGTGCCAGCAGCCTTGGGACAGGGAGCGCCTACGAGCAGTACTTC.

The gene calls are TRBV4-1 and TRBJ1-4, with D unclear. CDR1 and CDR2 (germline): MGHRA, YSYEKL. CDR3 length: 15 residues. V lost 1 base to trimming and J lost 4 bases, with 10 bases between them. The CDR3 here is CASSQVARGNEKLFF. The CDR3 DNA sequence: TGCGCCAGCAGCCAAGTGGCACGGGGTAATGAAAAACTGTTTTTT.

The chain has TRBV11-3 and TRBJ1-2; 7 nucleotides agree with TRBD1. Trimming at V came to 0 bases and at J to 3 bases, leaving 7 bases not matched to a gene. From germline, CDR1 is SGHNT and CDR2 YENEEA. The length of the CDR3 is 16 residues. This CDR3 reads CASSLDRQGVYYGYTF. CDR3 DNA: TGTGCCAGCAGCTTAGATCGACAGGGTGTCTACTATGGCTACACCTTC. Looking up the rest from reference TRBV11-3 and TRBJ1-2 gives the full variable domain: EAGVVQSPRYKIIEKKQPVAFWCNPISGHNTLYWYLQNLGQGPELLIRYENEEAVDDSQLPKDRFSAERLKGVDSTLKIQPAELGDSAVYLCASSLDRQGVYYGYTFGSGTRLTVV.

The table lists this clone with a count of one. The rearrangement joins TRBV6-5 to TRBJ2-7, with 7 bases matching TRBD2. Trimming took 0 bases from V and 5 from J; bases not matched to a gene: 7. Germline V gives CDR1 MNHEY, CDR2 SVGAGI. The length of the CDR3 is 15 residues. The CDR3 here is CASSYSAQGGDEQYF. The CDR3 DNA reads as TGTGCCAGCAGTTACTCTGCGCAGGGAGGGGACGAGCAGTACTTC.

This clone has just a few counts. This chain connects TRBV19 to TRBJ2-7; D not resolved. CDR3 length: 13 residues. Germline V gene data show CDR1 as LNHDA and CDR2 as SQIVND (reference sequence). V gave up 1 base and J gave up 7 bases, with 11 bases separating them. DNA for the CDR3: TGTGCCAGTAGTATAGGACTGAGCAGAGAGCAGTACTTC. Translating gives CASSIGLSREQYF.

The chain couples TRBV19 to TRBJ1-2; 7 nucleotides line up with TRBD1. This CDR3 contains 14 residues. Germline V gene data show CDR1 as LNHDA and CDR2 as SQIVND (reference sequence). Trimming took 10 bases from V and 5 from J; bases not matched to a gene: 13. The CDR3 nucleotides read TGTGCCACCCACTCGGGGACAGTCTTATATGGCTACACCTTC. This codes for CATHSGTVLYGYTF.

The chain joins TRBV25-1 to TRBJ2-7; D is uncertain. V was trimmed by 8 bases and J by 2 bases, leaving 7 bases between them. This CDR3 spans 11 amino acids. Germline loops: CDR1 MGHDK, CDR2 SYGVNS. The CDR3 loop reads CASATAYEQYF. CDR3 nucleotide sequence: TGTGCCAGCGCCACTGCCTACGAGCAGTACTTC.

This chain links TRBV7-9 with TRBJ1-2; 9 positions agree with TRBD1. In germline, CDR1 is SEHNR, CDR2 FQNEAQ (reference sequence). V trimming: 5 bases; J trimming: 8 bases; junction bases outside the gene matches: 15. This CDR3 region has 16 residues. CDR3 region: CASSRSRDREARGYTF. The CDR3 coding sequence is TGTGCCAGCAGCCGTTCCCGGGACAGGGAGGCGCGGGGCTACACCTTC.